These 3 T cell receptor beta chains originate from one sample sequenced in a study of control samples from healthy donors and cancer patients. Sequencing used immunoSEQ multiplex PCR; TCRdb keeps in-frame clones, though not all of them. Of just over 150,000 clones in the sample, roughly 94% were seen once. The sequenced sample was blood. The receptors were sampled from a woman between 40 and 50 years old in good health.

The chain joins TRBV5-1 to TRBJ2-7; D is possibly TRBD1 or TRBD2 (5 bases each). Germline V gene sequence: CDR1 SGHRS, CDR2 YFSETQ. Trimming took 0 bases from V and 1 from J, leaving 11 bases between them. This CDR3 has 15 residues. The CDR3 coding sequence is TGCGCCAGCAGCTTGGAGGGGAGACCGTCCTACGAGCAGTACTTC. Its translation is CASSLEGRPSYEQYF.

The J gene is TRBJ2-2, the V gene TRBV7-2; TRBD1 matches 8 bases. The length of the CDR3 is 17 residues. The V and J ends lost 5 bases and 2 bases, in that order; junction bases with no gene match: 10. CDR1 is SGHTA and CDR2 is FQGNSA in the germline V gene. Here the CDR3 DNA reads TGTGCCAGCAGCGTGTCAGGGGGCAGGGCAAACACCGGGGAGCTGTTTTTT. Translated: CASSVSGGRANTGELFF.

The chain links TRBV9 to TRBJ1-2; D is unclear. The CDR3 consists of 14 residues. V gave up 0 bases and J gave up 2 bases, with 8 bases separating them. Per germline, CDR1 SGDLS and CDR2 YYNGEE. In DNA form, the CDR3 reads TGTGCCAGCAGCGTAGAGGACTTAAACTATGGCTACACCTTC. Its protein is CASSVEDLNYGYTF.